This T cell receptor (beta chain) was captured in a study of T cell clones after liver transplantation. About the research overall: HCV positivity affected three of eight recipients; the rest lacked autoimmune or viral indications. Standard immunosuppression, with no induction, continued until 12-24 months after transplant.

The method was immunoSEQ multiplex PCR; TCRdb's version includes in-frame clones alone and lacks a portion of them. The sample has roughly 57,000 clones, over 55% seen once. CDR3 length: 14 residues. Germline assignment: CDR1 SGHTS and CDR2 YDEGEE. J gave up 3 bases and V 4 bases, and 1 base lay outside the gene matches. Here the sequenced sample was CD4+ T cells from blood, taken before liver transplant. This TCR was sampled from a human donor who received a liver transplant. The chain couples TRBV5-8 to TRBJ1-6, with 7 bases lining up with TRBD1. In DNA, the CDR3 is TGTGCCAGCAGCCCAGGGGGCTATAATTCACCCCTCCACTTT. Translated: CASSPGGYNSPLHF.